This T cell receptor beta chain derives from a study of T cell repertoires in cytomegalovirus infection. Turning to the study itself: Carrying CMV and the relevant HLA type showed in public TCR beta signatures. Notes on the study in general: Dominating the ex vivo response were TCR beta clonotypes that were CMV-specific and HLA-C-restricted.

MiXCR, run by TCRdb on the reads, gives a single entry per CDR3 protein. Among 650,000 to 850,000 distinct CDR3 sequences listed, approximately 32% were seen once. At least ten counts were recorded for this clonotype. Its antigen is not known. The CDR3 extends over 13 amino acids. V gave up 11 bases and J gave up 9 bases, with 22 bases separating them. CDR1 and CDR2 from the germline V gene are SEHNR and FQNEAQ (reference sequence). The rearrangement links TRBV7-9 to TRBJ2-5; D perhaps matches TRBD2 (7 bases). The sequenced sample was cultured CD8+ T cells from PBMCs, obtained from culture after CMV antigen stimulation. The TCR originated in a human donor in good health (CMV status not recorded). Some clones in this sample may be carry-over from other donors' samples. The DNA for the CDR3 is TGTGCCTGGGGAGGGGACCGCCCAGGGGCCCAGTACTTC. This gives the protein CAWGGDRPGAQYF. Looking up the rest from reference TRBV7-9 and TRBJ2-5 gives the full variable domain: DTGVSQNPRHKITKRGQNVTFRCDPISEHNRLYWYRQTLGQGPEFLTYFQNEAQLEKSRLLSDRFSAERPKGSFSTLEIQRTEQGDSAMYLCAWGGDRPGAQYFGPGTRLLVL.